These 21 T cell receptor beta chains share one sample of origin, sequenced in a study of cytomegalovirus exposure and HLA in healthy donors. 60 Vbeta and 13 Jbeta primers were used in PCR. Assay: immunoSEQ multiplex PCR; the TCRdb copy retains only in-frame clones and omits some. The ten top clones account for 0.96%, within a sample of 140,000 to 150,000 clones. Sequencing was carried out using PBMCs. The source of these receptors is a male donor in good health and CMV-seronegative.

This chain links TRBV5-4 with TRBJ1-3, with 9 bases identical to TRBD1. The CDR3 runs 16 residues. With V trimmed by 5 bases and J by 0 bases, 6 bases remained unmatched. Germline assignment: CDR1 SGHNT and CDR2 YYREEE (reference sequence). The CDR3 DNA reads TGTGCCAGCAGTTTCGACAGGGGGATCTCTGGAAACACCATATATTTT. It translates to CASSFDRGISGNTIYF.

The chain links TRBV4-3 to TRBJ2-1, with TRBD2 matching over 8 bases. CDR1 is LGHNA, CDR2 YSLEER, per germline. The CDR3 is 16 amino acids. After removal of 5 bases from V and 5 bases from J, the junction contained 11 bases not matched to a gene. CDR3 bases: TGCGCCAGCAGCACAACCGGGGGGGAGTGGAACAATGAGCAGTTCTTC. It encodes CASSTTGGEWNNEQFF.

The chain combines TRBV15 with TRBJ1-3; D is unresolved. Trimming removed 2 bases at V and 6 bases at J, with 11 bases between. This CDR3 is built from 14 residues. Germline V gene sequence: CDR1 LNHNV, CDR2 YYDKDF (reference sequence). CDR3 bases: TGTGCCACCAGCAGAATCGAGGTGGCAAACACCATATATTTT. Its protein product is CATSRIEVANTIYF.

V is TRBV19 and J is TRBJ1-2; D remains ambiguous. The CDR3 length is 12 residues. The V gene lost 4 bases and the J gene lost 7 bases, with 10 bases spanning the gap. CDR1 LNHDA and CDR2 SQIVND come from the germline V gene (reference sequence). CDR3 loop: CASSTPGSGYTF. The CDR3 DNA reads as TGTGCCAGTAGTACCCCCGGGAGTGGCTACACCTTC.

The CDR3 DNA is TGTGCCAGCAAGGGCGAATACAGGGGCTTCACTGAAGCTTTCTTT. Encoded protein: CASKGEYRGFTEAFF. The chain recombines TRBV28 with TRBJ1-1, with 7 bases lining up with TRBD1. This CDR3 contains 15 residues. Germline V gene data show CDR1 as MDHEN and CDR2 as SYDVKM. V gave up 7 bases and J gave up 4 bases; unmatched junction bases: 12.

J is TRBJ2-1 and V is TRBV30; TRBD2 might be the D (7 bases). The CDR3 sequence is 17 residues long. The V gene's germline CDR1 is GTSNPN and CDR2 SVGIG (reference sequence). Trimming stripped 7 bases from V and 7 bases from J, with 29 bases between. The CDR3 bases are TGTGCCTCTCCCAAGGGGGGGATAAAAAACTCGCTGAATGAGCAGTTCTTC. Its translation is CASPKGGIKNSLNEQFF.

V usage is TRBV6-5 and J usage is TRBJ1-4; TRBD1 is a possible D gene (6 bases). The CDR3 loop spans 15 amino acids. V was pared by 3 bases and J by 5 bases, with 13 bases between. CDR1 is MNHEY, CDR2 SVGAGI, per germline. The CDR3 sequence is CASSYSGHSNEKLFF. For the CDR3, the DNA is TGTGCCAGCAGTTATTCGGGACACTCAAATGAAAAACTGTTTTTT.

The chain uses TRBV28 and TRBJ2-1, with D possibly matching TRBD2 (5 bases). CDR1 and CDR2 from the germline V gene are MDHEN and SYDVKM. The germline V and J ends were trimmed by 2 bases and 7 bases, with 12 bases remaining between them. This CDR3 comprises 14 residues. CDR3 sequence (DNA): TGTGCCAGCAGTTTAGGAAGCGGAAGGAATGAGCAGTTCTTC. This sequence encodes CASSLGSGRNEQFF.

The chain uses TRBV4-3 and TRBJ2-6; D is uncertain. Germline V gene lookup returns CDR1 LGHNA and CDR2 YSLEER. The CDR3 is 16 residues long. Trimming took 0 bases from V and 1 from J, leaving 7 bases between them. The CDR3, as DNA: TGCGCCAGCAGCCAAGATCTTTATTCTGGGGCCAACGTCCTGACTTTC. This gives the protein CASSQDLYSGANVLTF.

The CDR3 loop is CASSLVDRGLDEQYF. CDR3 nucleotides: TGTGCCAGCAGCTTAGTGGACAGGGGACTAGACGAGCAGTACTTC. V is TRBV7-9 and J is TRBJ2-7, with a tentative D call TRBD1 (9 bases). Germline V gives CDR1 SEHNR, CDR2 FQNEAQ (reference sequence). The CDR3 is made up of 15 amino acids. V was pared by 1 base and J by 5 bases, with 15 bases between.

This chain joins TRBV13 and TRBJ2-7; weak D call: TRBD2 (5 bases). In germline, CDR1 is PRHDT, CDR2 FYEKMQ (reference sequence). The CDR3 spans 15 residues. Trimming removed 0 bases from V and 1 base from J, with 10 bases in between. The CDR3 nucleotides are TGTGCCAGCAGCTTAGGAGAGGGCAGGTCCTACGAGCAGTACTTC. Protein product: CASSLGEGRSYEQYF.

The V call is TRBV6-1, the J call TRBJ2-4, with 10 nucleotides matching TRBD1. The CDR3 contains 19 residues. Unmatched junction bases numbered 12, after V lost 4 bases and J lost 0 bases. Germline CDR1 MNHNS, CDR2 SASEGT. The CDR3 DNA is TGTGCCAGCAGTGCCGGACAGGGGGATTTATTGATAGCCAAAAACATTCAGTACTTC. Translation: CASSAGQGDLLIAKNIQYF.

The rearrangement links TRBV28 to TRBJ2-4; no clear D. The CDR3 runs 15 residues. CDR1 is MDHEN and CDR2 is SYDVKM in the germline V gene. V was clipped by 3 bases and J by 0 bases, with 9 bases between them. CDR3 sequence reads: CASSLGSLAKNIQYF. In nucleotides, the CDR3 is TGTGCCAGCAGTTTGGGCAGCCTAGCCAAAAACATTCAGTACTTC.

In nucleotides, the CDR3 is TGTGCCAGCAGCAGGGCCGGGACTAGCGGGTACGAGCAGTACTTC. Translation: CASSRAGTSGYEQYF. The genes are TRBV7-9 and TRBJ2-7; TRBD2 agrees at 12 bases. Germline loops: CDR1 SEHNR, CDR2 FQNEAQ (reference sequence). This CDR3 comprises 15 residues. V lost 5 bases, J lost 4 bases, and 6 bases stayed unmatched. The full variable domain, rest sourced from reference TRBV7-9 and TRBJ2-7, is DTGVSQNPRHKITKRGQNVTFRCDPISEHNRLYWYRQTLGQGPEFLTYFQNEAQLEKSRLLSDRFSAERPKGSFSTLEIQRTEQGDSAMYLCASSRAGTSGYEQYFGPGTRLTVT.

The chain employs TRBV6-5 and TRBJ2-7; D not resolved. This CDR3 has 13 residues. The V gene's germline CDR1 is MNHEY and CDR2 SVGAGI. Trimming removed 2 bases from V and 7 bases from J, with 12 bases in between. In nucleotides, the CDR3 is TGTGCCAGCAGTTACGCCTCGCATCGGGAGCAGTACTTC. It is translated as CASSYASHREQYF.

CDR3 DNA sequence: TGCGCCAGCAGCCAAGATTATCGGGGGAATGAAAAACTGTTTTTT. This sequence encodes CASSQDYRGNEKLFF. The chain joins TRBV4-3 to TRBJ1-4, with a possible D match to TRBD1 (5 bases). The V gene lost 0 bases and the J gene lost 5 bases, with 10 bases spanning the gap. Germline V gives CDR1 LGHNA, CDR2 YSLEER. There are 15 residues in the CDR3.

The chain couples TRBV6-1 to TRBJ1-4, with a tentative D call TRBD1 (6 bases). Germline V lookup: CDR1 MNHNS, CDR2 SASEGT. CDR3 size: 13 residues. Trimming left V 8 bases short and J 7 bases short, with 14 bases between. CDR3 nucleotides: TGTGCCAGCGGGAGGGGGGGGTCTGAAAAACTGTTTTTT. It specifies CASGRGGSEKLFF.

The chain joins TRBV6-1 to TRBJ1-5; the D gene is possibly TRBD1 (6 bases). Trimming shortened V by 5 bases and J by 6 bases, and 17 bases separated the two germline ends. The CDR3 loop spans 15 amino acids. Germline assignment: CDR1 MNHNS and CDR2 SASEGT. CDR3 amino acids: CASSTRDTGIQPQHF. For the CDR3, the DNA is TGTGCCAGCAGTACCCGGGACACGGGGATTCAGCCCCAGCATTTT.

Here the CDR3 DNA reads TGTGCCAGCAGCCCCGGACTAGCGGGGTACAATGAGCAGTTCTTC. Translated: CASSPGLAGYNEQFF. The chain has TRBV7-2 and TRBJ2-1; 12 positions match TRBD2. CDR1 is SGHTA, CDR2 FQGNSA, per germline. This CDR3 is 15 amino acids long. The ends lost 5 bases at V and 4 bases at J; junction bases unmatched: 3.

The chain uses TRBV18 and TRBJ2-7; 11 nucleotides agree with TRBD2. The length of the CDR3 is 17 residues. In germline, CDR1 is KGHSH, CDR2 LQKENI. Trimming removed 2 bases from V and 0 bases from J; junction bases left unmatched: 6. CDR3 coding DNA: TGTGCCAGCTCACCAGAACTAGCGGGGGACCTCTCCTACGAGCAGTACTTC. This codes for CASSPELAGDLSYEQYF.

A word on this clone: Additional DNA sequences in this sample encode the identical CDR3. CDR3 loop: CASSLGGQPLRLYEQYF. The CDR3 nucleotides are TGTGCCAGCAGCTTGGGGGGGCAACCTCTTCGACTCTACGAGCAGTACTTC. The rearrangement links TRBV5-6 to TRBJ2-7; tentatively, D is TRBD1 (6 bases). CDR3 length: 17 amino acids. Trimming took 0 bases from V and 3 from J, leaving 19 bases between them. Germline loops: CDR1 SGHDT, CDR2 YYEEEE.